These 20 T cell receptor beta chains were all obtained from the same sample, sequenced in a study of T cell responses to AZD1222 COVID-19 vaccine. Some clones are missing from TCRdb's copy, which holds only in-frame ones; the method was immunoSEQ multiplex PCR. The repertoire consists of 86,000 or so clones, with 85% to 90% occurring once and the leading ten covering 6% to 7.5%. Here the sequenced sample was peripheral blood, taken 28 days after the second AZD1222 dose. The receptor set was obtained from an adult who received the AZD1222 COVID-19 vaccine.

This chain connects TRBV29-1 to TRBJ1-4, with no clear D. V dropped 4 bases and J dropped 8 bases, with 8 bases sitting between them. The CDR3 is 11 residues long. The germline V gene encodes CDR1 SQVTM and CDR2 ANQGSEA. The CDR3 region has the DNA TGCAGCGTTGGGCGCTTGGAAAAACTGTTTTTT. Amino acids: CSVGRLEKLFF.

CDR3 DNA: TGTGCCAGCAGTTGGACAGGGGGCGGCTACACCTTC. Translating it yields CASSWTGGGYTF. The chain combines TRBV6-2 or TRBV6-3 with TRBJ1-2; 11 bases map to TRBD1. With 4 bases clipped from V and 8 bases from J, the junction kept 0 bases outside the gene matches. CDR1 MNHEY and CDR2 SVGEGT come from the germline V gene. The CDR3 is made up of 12 amino acids.

The chain links TRBV19 to TRBJ1-1; 7 bases are shared with TRBD1. Trimming removed 7 bases from V and 4 bases from J; junction bases left unmatched: 9. There are 14 residues in the CDR3. Germline loops: CDR1 LNHDA, CDR2 SQIVND (reference sequence). The CDR3 DNA follows: TGTGCCAGTAATCCGGACAGGTCCTTCACTGAAGCTTTCTTT. Translation gives CASNPDRSFTEAFF. The whole variable domain, remainder taken from reference TRBV19 and TRBJ1-1, is DGGITQSPKYLFRKEGQNVTLSCEQNLNHDAMYWYRQDPGQGLRLIYYSQIVNDFQKGDIAEGYSVSREKKESFPLTVTSAQKNPTAFYLCASNPDRSFTEAFFGQGTRLTVV.

This chain links TRBV6-1 with TRBJ1-5; D ambiguous. Germline CDR1 is MNHNS and CDR2 is SASEGT. This CDR3 is 17 amino acids long. The germline V and J ends were trimmed by 2 bases and 0 bases, with 14 bases remaining between them. CDR3 DNA: TGTGCCAGCAGTGAAATCACAGCGGATTATAGCAATCAGCCCCAGCATTTT. This translates into CASSEITADYSNQPQHF.

V gene TRBV19 combines with J gene TRBJ1-1, with 7 bases identical to TRBD1. V trimming: 5 bases; J trimming: 5 bases; junction bases outside the gene matches: 5. CDR3 length: 13 amino acids. The V gene's germline CDR1 is LNHDA and CDR2 SQIVND (reference sequence). CDR3 protein: CASSPRGQTEAFF. CDR3 DNA sequence: TGTGCCAGTAGTCCAAGGGGGCAGACTGAAGCTTTCTTT.

The rearrangement links TRBV2 to TRBJ2-5, with 7 bases aligning to TRBD1. Germline V gene sequence: CDR1 SNHLY, CDR2 FYNNEI. V shed 1 base and J 5 bases; nucleotides not matched to a gene: 7. This CDR3 region has 15 residues. The DNA of the CDR3 is TGTGCCAGCAGTGAAGGACAGGGTAGTGGGGAGACCCAGTACTTC. Translating it yields CASSEGQGSGETQYF.

To note about this clone: One end of the junction fails to match germline, which may point to a read error. This chain joins TRBV20-1 and TRBJ1-1; 7 bases align to TRBD1. Looked up from germline, CDR1 is DFQATT and CDR2 is SNEGSKA (reference sequence). This CDR3 spans 11 amino acids. CDR3 in DNA: TGTAAGACAGGGATAAACACTGAAGCTTTCTTT. It specifies CKTGINTEAFF.

The rearrangement joins TRBV18 to TRBJ1-1; D remains unclear. Trimming took off 2 bases at V and 2 bases at J, with 9 bases between the two ends. The CDR3 has 14 amino acids. Per the germline V gene, CDR1 is KGHSH and CDR2 is LQKENI. CDR3 sequence reads: CASSPIPRNTEAFF. The CDR3 DNA is TGTGCCAGCTCACCAATTCCGAGAAACACTGAAGCTTTCTTT.

V is TRBV7-2 and J is TRBJ2-7; tentatively, D is TRBD2 (6 bases). CDR1 is SGHTA and CDR2 is FQGNSA in the germline V gene. This CDR3 contains 14 residues. Trimming took 1 base from V and 6 from J, leaving 13 bases between them. The CDR3 protein is CASSLGGAVAEQYF. The CDR3 DNA sequence: TGTGCCAGCAGCTTAGGCGGGGCGGTGGCCGAGCAGTACTTC.

V usage is TRBV7-2 and J usage is TRBJ2-7, with 7 bases lining up with TRBD1. This CDR3 region has 16 residues. CDR1 and CDR2 (germline): SGHTA, FQGNSA. V shed 4 bases, J shed 2 bases, and the junction held 11 bases outside the gene matches. DNA for the CDR3: TGTGCCAGCAGCTCACATCCACAGGGGAGTCCCTACGAGCAGTACTTC. This encodes CASSSHPQGSPYEQYF.

A single count supports this clone. The rearrangement uses TRBV4-2 and TRBJ1-2; no clear D. Trimming took off 0 bases at V and 2 bases at J, with 13 bases between the two ends. The germline CDR1 and CDR2 sequences are LGHNA and YNFKEQ. The CDR3 is 16 amino acids. The CDR3 here is CASSQDPQAPNYGYTF. The DNA for the CDR3 is TGTGCCAGCAGCCAAGATCCGCAGGCTCCGAACTATGGCTACACCTTC.

The genes are TRBV19 and TRBJ2-3, with 7 nucleotides matching TRBD1. Per germline, CDR1 LNHDA and CDR2 SQIVND (reference sequence). CDR3 length equals 14 residues. V was pared by 7 bases and J by 2 bases, with 6 bases of the junction left unmatched. CDR3 nucleotide sequence: TGTGCCAGTAAGGGAACAGGGGACACAGATACGCAGTATTTT. Amino acid sequence: CASKGTGDTDTQYF.

The gene calls are TRBV7-2 and TRBJ1-2; D is uncertain. V was trimmed by 1 base and J by 0 bases, leaving 9 bases between them. CDR1 is SGHTA, CDR2 FQGNSA, per germline. This CDR3 has 15 residues. CDR3 DNA: TGTGCCAGCAGCTTAGAACGACAAGCTAACTATGGCTACACCTTC. Translation gives CASSLERQANYGYTF.

The V gene is TRBV19, the J gene TRBJ2-1; no reliable D call. CDR3 length equals 16 residues. Trimming removed 1 base at V and 0 bases at J, with 10 bases between. Germline V gene sequence: CDR1 LNHDA, CDR2 SQIVND (reference sequence). The CDR3 sequence is CASSIGFPSSYNEQFF. In nucleotides, the CDR3 is TGTGCCAGTAGTATAGGGTTTCCGAGCTCCTACAATGAGCAGTTCTTC.

The chain is built from TRBV29-1 and TRBJ2-7; 8 nucleotides line up with TRBD2. The V segment lost 4 bases and the J segment 6 bases; nucleotides outside the gene matches: 11. CDR1 SQVTM and CDR2 ANQGSEA come from the germline V gene. The CDR3 sequence is 14 residues long. CDR3 sequence reads: CSVVIAGRISEQYF. The CDR3 bases are TGCAGCGTTGTAATAGCGGGAAGAATCAGCGAGCAGTACTTC.

This clone was observed a single time. The chain uses TRBV7-2 and TRBJ1-6, with 8 bases matching TRBD1. The CDR3 covers 17 residues. Germline lookup yields CDR1 SGHTA and CDR2 FQGNSA. The ends lost 3 bases at V and 4 bases at J; junction bases unmatched: 8. The CDR3: CASSLPGGQAYNSPLHF. CDR3 sequence (DNA): TGTGCCAGCAGCTTGCCGGGGGGACAGGCATATAATTCACCCCTCCACTTT.

Only a few counts were recorded for this clone. The chain uses TRBV5-1 and TRBJ1-1; the D is unclear. Germline lookup yields CDR1 SGHRS and CDR2 YFSETQ. V dropped 7 bases and J dropped 2 bases, with 15 bases sitting between them. The CDR3 sequence is 14 residues long. CDR3: CASSRGQSNTEAFF. DNA of the CDR3: TGCGCCAGCTCGCGCGGGCAGTCAAACACTGAAGCTTTCTTT.

V gene TRBV14 combines with J gene TRBJ2-7; D not certain. V lost 3 bases to trimming and J lost 7 bases, with 16 bases between them. The germline gives CDR1 SGHDN, CDR2 FVKESK. CDR3 length: 14 residues. CDR3: CASSQFQSTWEQYF. CDR3 in DNA: TGTGCCAGCAGCCAGTTCCAATCTACGTGGGAGCAGTACTTC.

This clone showed up just a few times. This rearrangement joins TRBV2 to TRBJ2-3; a possible D gene is TRBD2 (6 bases). This CDR3 is built from 13 residues. Looked up from germline, CDR1 is SNHLY and CDR2 is FYNNEI. V was clipped by 11 bases and J by 0 bases, with 12 bases between them. CDR3 in DNA: TGTGCCCTGGGGGGTAGGAGCACAGATACGCAGTATTTT. Translating it yields CALGGRSTDTQYF.

This chain uses TRBV14 with TRBJ2-7, with D unclear. V gave up 0 bases and J gave up 7 bases, with 13 bases separating them. The CDR3 covers 14 residues. The germline gives CDR1 SGHDN, CDR2 FVKESK. DNA for the CDR3: TGTGCCAGCAGCCAAGATTACGGGTCTAGTGAGCAGTACTTC. Translated, it gives CASSQDYGSSEQYF.